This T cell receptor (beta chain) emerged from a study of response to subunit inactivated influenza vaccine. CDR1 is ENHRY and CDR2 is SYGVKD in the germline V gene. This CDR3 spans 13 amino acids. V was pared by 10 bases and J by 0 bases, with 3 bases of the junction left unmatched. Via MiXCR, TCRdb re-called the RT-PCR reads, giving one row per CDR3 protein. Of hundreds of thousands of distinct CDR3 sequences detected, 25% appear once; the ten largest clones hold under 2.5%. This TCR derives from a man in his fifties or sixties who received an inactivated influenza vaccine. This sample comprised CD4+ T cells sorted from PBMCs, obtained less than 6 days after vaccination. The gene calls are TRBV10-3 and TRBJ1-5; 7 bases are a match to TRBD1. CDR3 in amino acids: CATTGYSNQPQHF. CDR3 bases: TGTGCCACGACAGGGTATAGCAATCAGCCCCAGCATTTT.